The clone carrying this T cell receptor beta chain showed up just a few times. V shed 6 bases and J 8 bases; nucleotides not matched to a gene: 12. Germline V gives CDR1 WSHSY, CDR2 SAAADI. The CDR3 length is 14 residues. These data come from a study of CD8+ T cells in alopecia areata. Investigators isolated RNA and reverse transcribed it into cDNA to act as the sequencing template. The method was immunoSEQ multiplex PCR; TCRdb's version includes in-frame clones alone and lacks a portion of them. The sample includes 150,000 or so clones, around 55% of them seen just once. Sequenced material: CD8+ T cells sorted from blood, taken at week 0. The gene calls are TRBV10-2 and TRBJ1-2; TRBD1 matches at 7 bases. This clonotype was obtained from a human donor with alopecia areata. The CDR3 sequence: CASRGRGFSEGYTF. CDR3 DNA: TGCGCCAGCAGAGGCAGGGGGTTTTCAGAAGGCTACACCTTC.